This is a list of T cell receptor beta chains from one sample in a study of blood T cell repertoires in COVID-19. The assay was immunoSEQ multiplex PCR, and TCRdb's table has in-frame clones only and misses some. The table has around 320,000 clones, approximately 85% seen once. Sequencing used peripheral blood. The receptors come from a human donor in a cohort sampled during active COVID-19. Each CDR3 is given with its conserved first and last residue. Fields, in order: J gene, clone size, D gene, V gene, CDR3 DNA, CDR3 protein. The D gene is left open where the match is weak. Some rows have no size entry. The others give once, few or many, or a class for an expanded clone.

j_call: TRBJ1-2; clone_size: .; d_call: .; v_call: TRBV18; cdr3_nt: TGTGCCAGCTCACCTTCGGTGGGGCAAAATCTTAACTATGGCTACACCTTC; cdr3_aa: CASSPSVGQNLNYGYTF
j_call: TRBJ1-5; clone_size: .; d_call: .; v_call: TRBV5-5; cdr3_nt: TGTGCCAGCAGCTTGGAGTGGGCAGCAAATCAGCCCCAGCATTTT; cdr3_aa: CASSLEWAANQPQHF
j_call: TRBJ1-1; clone_size: .; d_call: .; v_call: TRBV11-2; cdr3_nt: TGTGCCAGCAGCTTACGACAGAGCATTGAAGCTTTCTTT; cdr3_aa: CASSLRQSIEAFF
j_call: TRBJ2-2; clone_size: once; d_call: .; v_call: TRBV11-2; cdr3_nt: TGTGCCAGCAGCTCCAGACAGCCGAGGACCGGGGAGCTGTTTTTT; cdr3_aa: CASSSRQPRTGELFF
j_call: TRBJ1-1; clone_size: .; d_call: TRBD1; v_call: TRBV11-1; cdr3_nt: TGTGCCAGCAGCTTACAGGGGGCGGGCATGAACACTGAAGCTTTCTTT; cdr3_aa: CASSLQGAGMNTEAFF
j_call: TRBJ1-2; clone_size: .; d_call: .; v_call: TRBV3-1/TRBV3-2; cdr3_nt: TGTGCCAGCAGCCCAAGGGGACTGGGGGACTATGGCTACACCTTC; cdr3_aa: CASSPRGLGDYGYTF
j_call: TRBJ2-5; clone_size: .; d_call: TRBD2; v_call: TRBV4-1; cdr3_nt: TGCGCCAGCAGCCGGACTAGCGCCTGGGAGACCCAGTACTTC; cdr3_aa: CASSRTSAWETQYF
j_call: TRBJ2-5; clone_size: .; d_call: TRBD2; v_call: TRBV2; cdr3_nt: TGTGCCAGCACCCGAGGAAGCGGGGTTGGGGAGACCCAGTACTTC; cdr3_aa: CASTRGSGVGETQYF
j_call: TRBJ1-1; clone_size: .; d_call: TRBD1; v_call: TRBV12-3/TRBV12-4; cdr3_nt: TGTGCCAGCAGTTTCTCAGGGGGACGTGAAGCTTTCTTT; cdr3_aa: CASSFSGGREAFF
j_call: TRBJ2-3; clone_size: .; d_call: .; v_call: TRBV24-1; cdr3_nt: TGTGCCACCAGTGATTATAGTGCAGATACGCAGTATTTT; cdr3_aa: CATSDYSADTQYF
j_call: TRBJ1-2; clone_size: .; d_call: TRBD1; v_call: TRBV24-1; cdr3_nt: TGTGCCACCAGTGATTCAACGTCGAGGACAGGGGGAAGACGGAATGGCTACACCTTC; cdr3_aa: CATSDSTSRTGGRRNGYTF
j_call: TRBJ2-7; clone_size: .; d_call: TRBD1; v_call: TRBV5-6; cdr3_nt: TGTGCCAGCAGCCCCGGGGACAGGGTCGTTCACGAGCAGTACTTC; cdr3_aa: CASSPGDRVVHEQYF
j_call: TRBJ1-1; clone_size: .; d_call: .; v_call: TRBV5-1; cdr3_nt: TGCGCCAGCAGCTTAGGGGGAGAAGCTTTCTTT; cdr3_aa: CASSLGGEAFF
j_call: TRBJ2-2; clone_size: .; d_call: TRBD2; v_call: TRBV27; cdr3_nt: TGTGCCAGCAGTTTACGGCTAGCGGGGGGGTTCACCGGGGAGCTGTTTTTT; cdr3_aa: CASSLRLAGGFTGELFF
j_call: TRBJ2-7; clone_size: .; d_call: .; v_call: TRBV7-8; cdr3_nt: TGTGCCAGCAGCATCGACGAGCAGTACTTC; cdr3_aa: CASSIDEQYF
j_call: TRBJ2-1; clone_size: few; d_call: .; v_call: TRBV11-3; cdr3_nt: TGTGCCAGCAGCCTCACACACACGAACAATGAGCAGTTCTTC; cdr3_aa: CASSLTHTNNEQFF
j_call: TRBJ2-5; clone_size: .; d_call: .; v_call: TRBV7-8; cdr3_nt: TGTGCCAGCAGCCAGCTAGAGACCCAGTACTTC; cdr3_aa: CASSQLETQYF
j_call: TRBJ1-1; clone_size: .; d_call: .; v_call: TRBV7-2; cdr3_nt: TGTGCCAGCAGCTTAGGAAGGGGGAACACTGAAGCTTTCTTT; cdr3_aa: CASSLGRGNTEAFF
j_call: TRBJ2-5; clone_size: .; d_call: .; v_call: TRBV10-2; cdr3_nt: TGCGCCAGCAGTGAGTCCGACTTGGAGACCCAGTACTTC; cdr3_aa: CASSESDLETQYF
j_call: TRBJ1-6; clone_size: .; d_call: TRBD1; v_call: TRBV30; cdr3_nt: TGTGCCTCCGCGACAGGGTTCTTTAATTCACCCCTCCACTTT; cdr3_aa: CASATGFFNSPLHF
j_call: TRBJ1-1; clone_size: few; d_call: .; v_call: TRBV5-1; cdr3_nt: TGCGCCAGCACCAGTCAGGGGAGTGAAGCTTTCTTT; cdr3_aa: CASTSQGSEAFF
j_call: TRBJ1-2; clone_size: .; d_call: .; v_call: TRBV6-1; cdr3_nt: TGTGCCAGCAGTGAAGGGGGCAGTGTACGTAACTATGGCTACACCTTC; cdr3_aa: CASSEGGSVRNYGYTF
j_call: TRBJ2-6; clone_size: .; d_call: TRBD1; v_call: TRBV24-1; cdr3_nt: TGTGCCACCAGTGACCCAACGACAGGGATTTCTGTTGGGGCCAACGTCCTGACTTTC; cdr3_aa: CATSDPTTGISVGANVLTF
j_call: TRBJ2-7; clone_size: .; d_call: TRBD1; v_call: TRBV24-1; cdr3_nt: TGTGCCACCAGTGAGTCAGGGGGCGGGTACGAGCAGTACTTC; cdr3_aa: CATSESGGGYEQYF
j_call: TRBJ1-3; clone_size: .; d_call: .; v_call: TRBV20-1; cdr3_nt: TGCAGTGCTAGTACGCGGGGGCCGAGGGGAAACACCATATATTTT; cdr3_aa: CSASTRGPRGNTIYF
j_call: TRBJ2-7; clone_size: .; d_call: TRBD1; v_call: TRBV10-2; cdr3_nt: TGCGCCAGCACCCTACGACAGGGGACCAGCTACGAGCAGTACTTC; cdr3_aa: CASTLRQGTSYEQYF
j_call: TRBJ1-2; clone_size: few; d_call: TRBD1; v_call: TRBV7-9; cdr3_nt: TGTGCCAGCAGCTACCCGACAGGGGGCGGCTATGGCTACACCTTC; cdr3_aa: CASSYPTGGGYGYTF
j_call: TRBJ1-2; clone_size: .; d_call: .; v_call: TRBV24-1; cdr3_nt: TGTGCCACCAGTGAATCATCAGGGAATTATGGCTACACCTTC; cdr3_aa: CATSESSGNYGYTF